Presented here are 8 T cell receptor beta chains from one specimen sequenced in a study of molecular identifiers for immune sequencing clone quantification (dated by TCRdb to the late 2010s). The method was PCR. Sequenced using a NextSeq 500. TCRdb trimmed public reads at Q25 via fastp, called clones via MiXCR and kept in-frame beta chains. Here each entry gathers all rows of one CDR3 protein and keeps the most common genes and DNA. The sample data list more than 450,000 distinct CDR3 sequences, and about a quarter of these were observed just once. 0.7% to 0.9% of the sample is held by the ten biggest clonotypes. Sequenced sample: naive CD8+ T cells from blood, with Jurkat cell RNA spiked in. This sample's cell subset or site label indicates: FACS-sorted CD8+CD4-CCR7+CD45RA+ naive T cells. These receptors were taken from a human donor in good health. Some libraries in this study had Jurkat cell RNA spiked in.

Remarks on this clonotype: A single base separates this from a much larger clone, so it may be a read error. The chain joins TRBV9 to TRBJ2-7; tentatively, D is TRBD1 (5 bases). The CDR3 extends over 14 amino acids. Germline CDR1 reads SGDLS; CDR2 reads YYNGEE. CDR3 sequence: CASSVEDIAYDQYF. The CDR3, as DNA: TGTGCCAGCAGCGTAGAGGACATCGCCTACGATCAGTACTTC.

This clonotype has ten or more counts. V and J are TRBV19 and TRBJ2-3, with 11 bases that match TRBD1. Germline values: CDR1 LNHDA, CDR2 SQIVND (reference sequence). The CDR3 totals 15 residues. The V and J ends lost 5 bases and 4 bases, in that order; junction bases with no gene match: 5. The CDR3 DNA follows: TGTGCCAGTAGTGGACAGGGGGCTTTTCCAGATACGCAGTATTTT. Protein: CASSGQGAFPDTQYF.

This clonotype showed up many times. The chain joins TRBV5-6 to TRBJ2-7; tentatively, D is TRBD1 (7 bases). Trimming removed 0 bases at V and 2 bases at J, with 15 bases between. The CDR3 covers 16 residues. From germline, CDR1 is SGHDT and CDR2 YYEEEE. The CDR3 coding sequence is TGTGCCAGCAGCTTGGGCCCCGGGGGACAGACCTACGAGCAGTACTTC. Translated: CASSLGPGGQTYEQYF.

This clonotype turned up a few times. The genes are TRBV12-3 or TRBV12-4 and TRBJ2-1, with D unresolved. The CDR3 is 13 residues long. V dropped 5 bases and J dropped 8 bases, with 13 bases sitting between them. The CDR3 DNA reads as TGTGCCAGCAGTGCGAGTCTAGGCGATGAGCAGTTCTTC. Encoded protein: CASSASLGDEQFF.

The gene calls are TRBV28 and TRBJ2-2; the match to TRBD1 covers 7 bases. This CDR3 region has 16 residues. J gave up 4 bases and V 3 bases, and 8 bases lay outside the gene matches. Germline V lookup: CDR1 MDHEN, CDR2 SYDVKM. The CDR3 nucleotides are TGTGCCAGCAGTTTCCCCACAGGGGCGGGCACCGGGGAGCTGTTTTTT. This codes for CASSFPTGAGTGELFF.

The J gene is TRBJ1-1, the V gene TRBV10-2; D remains unclear. V shed 1 base and J shed 6 bases, with 6 bases lying between them. The CDR3 totals 12 residues. The V gene's germline CDR1 is WSHSY and CDR2 SAAADI. Written as DNA, the CDR3 is TGCGCCAGCAGTGAGTTGGGAGCTGAAGCTTTCTTT. It specifies CASSELGAEAFF.

This clonotype was recorded at least ten times. The chain carries TRBV6-6 and TRBJ2-2; D is perhaps TRBD2 (5 bases). The germline V gene encodes CDR1 MNHNY and CDR2 SVGAGI (reference sequence). There are 17 residues in the CDR3. The V end was cut by 6 bases, the J end by 2 bases, with 19 bases between. The CDR3 loop is CASRSLSVPGNTGELFF. Here the CDR3 DNA reads TGTGCCAGCAGATCACTTAGCGTTCCTGGAAACACCGGGGAGCTGTTTTTT.

In this sample, this clonotype turned up many times. This sequence joins TRBV30 and TRBJ2-2; no clear D. The V end lost 1 base, the J end lost 8 bases, and 2 bases lay between the germline ends. The CDR3 runs to 10 residues. From germline, CDR1 is GTSNPN and CDR2 SVGIG (reference sequence). CDR3 protein: CAWSGGELFF. The CDR3 DNA follows: TGTGCCTGGAGTGGAGGGGAGCTGTTTTTT.